This T cell receptor (beta chain) is from a study of cytomegalovirus exposure and HLA in healthy donors. Study in general: Early on, a data release was issued that held roughly 80 million unique TCRs from HLA-typed donors.

Comments on this clone: What it binds is not known.

PCR employed 60 Vbeta and 13 Jbeta primers. Repertoires were generated with immunoSEQ multiplex PCR, while TCRdb's copy carries only in-frame clones and drops some. The table records 85,000 to 130,000 clones, 70% to 85% of them present only once. Study-level points and caveats: In an earlier analysis, about 87% or about 30%: the productive usage of most TCR beta V segments. Later work found that TCR association rates differed between HLA loci; DRB1 had the most and HLA-C the fewest.

Between the trimmed V and J ends, which lost 0 bases and 0 bases, there was a span of 9 bases. Germline CDR1 MNHNY, CDR2 SVGAGI (reference sequence). The CDR3 loop spans 15 amino acids. V usage is TRBV6-6 and J usage is TRBJ2-7; no firm D call. The source material was PBMCs. The receptor's source is a woman under 30 in good health and CMV-seropositive. CDR3 region: CASSYSNSYSYEQYF. Written as DNA, the CDR3 is TGTGCCAGCAGTTACTCGAATTCCTACTCCTACGAGCAGTACTTC.